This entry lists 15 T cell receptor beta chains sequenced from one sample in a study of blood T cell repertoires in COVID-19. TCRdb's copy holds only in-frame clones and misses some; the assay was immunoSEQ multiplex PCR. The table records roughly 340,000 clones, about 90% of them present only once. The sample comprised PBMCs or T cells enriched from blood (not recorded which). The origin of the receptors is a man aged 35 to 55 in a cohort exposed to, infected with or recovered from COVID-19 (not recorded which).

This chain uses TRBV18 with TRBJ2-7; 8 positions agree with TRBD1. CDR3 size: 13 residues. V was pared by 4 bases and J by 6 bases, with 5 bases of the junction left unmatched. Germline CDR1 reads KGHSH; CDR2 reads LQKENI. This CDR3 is CASSRLDRAEQYF. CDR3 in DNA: TGTGCCAGCTCACGACTGGACAGGGCCGAGCAGTACTTC. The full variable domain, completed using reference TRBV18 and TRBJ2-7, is NAGVMQNPRHLVRRRGQEARLRCSPMKGHSHVYWYRQLPEEGLKFMVYLQKENIIDESGMPKERFSAEFPKEGPSILRIQQVVRGDSAAYFCASSRLDRAEQYFGPGTRLTVT.

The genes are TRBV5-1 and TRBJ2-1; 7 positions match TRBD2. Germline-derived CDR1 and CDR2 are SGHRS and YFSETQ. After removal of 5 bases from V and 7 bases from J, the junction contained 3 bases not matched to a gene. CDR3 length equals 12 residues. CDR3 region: CASRREGNEQFF. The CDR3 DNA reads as TGCGCCAGCAGAAGGGAGGGGAATGAGCAGTTCTTC.

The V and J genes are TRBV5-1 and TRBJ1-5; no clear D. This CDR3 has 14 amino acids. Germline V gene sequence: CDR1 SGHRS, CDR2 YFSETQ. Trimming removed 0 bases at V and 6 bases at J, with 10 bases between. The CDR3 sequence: CASSLAYGGQPQHF. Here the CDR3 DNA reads TGCGCCAGCAGCTTGGCCTATGGCGGTCAGCCCCAGCATTTT.

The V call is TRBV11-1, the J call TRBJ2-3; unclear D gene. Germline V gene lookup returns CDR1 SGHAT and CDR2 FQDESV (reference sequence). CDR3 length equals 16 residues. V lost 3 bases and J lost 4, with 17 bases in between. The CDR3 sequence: CASSFRPTVGSDTQYF. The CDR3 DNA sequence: TGTGCCAGCAGCTTCCGACCCACGGTCGGGTCAGATACGCAGTATTTT.

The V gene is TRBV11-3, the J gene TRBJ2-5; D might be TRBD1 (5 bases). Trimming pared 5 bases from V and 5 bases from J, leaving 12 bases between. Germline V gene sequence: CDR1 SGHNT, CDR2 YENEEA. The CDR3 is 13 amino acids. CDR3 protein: CASSPGSSETQYF. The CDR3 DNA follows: TGTGCCAGCAGCCCAGGGTCAAGCGAGACCCAGTACTTC.

The CDR3 DNA reads as TGTGCCAGCAGTTACTTGTCTAGCGGGAGTGGCGAGCAGTACTTC. Translating gives CASSYLSSGSGEQYF. The V gene is TRBV6-5, the J gene TRBJ2-7; 10 bases align to TRBD2. V was pared by 1 base and J by 6 bases, with 6 bases of the junction left unmatched. Germline assignment: CDR1 MNHEY and CDR2 SVGAGI. CDR3 length equals 15 residues.

The CDR3, as DNA: TGTGCCAGCACCTCCCTTGGGACAACTGAAGCTTTCTTT. Protein: CASTSLGTTEAFF. The chain links TRBV2 to TRBJ1-1; possibly TRBD1 for D (6 bases). The CDR3 consists of 13 residues. Trimming removed 7 bases at V and 5 bases at J, with 14 bases between. Germline CDR1 SNHLY, CDR2 FYNNEI.

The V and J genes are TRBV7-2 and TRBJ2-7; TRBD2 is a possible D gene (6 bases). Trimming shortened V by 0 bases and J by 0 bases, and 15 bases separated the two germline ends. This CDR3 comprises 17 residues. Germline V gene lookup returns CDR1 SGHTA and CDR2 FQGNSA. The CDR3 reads CASSLAGGGFSSYEQYF. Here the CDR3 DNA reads TGTGCCAGCAGCTTAGCGGGAGGTGGGTTTAGCTCCTACGAGCAGTACTTC. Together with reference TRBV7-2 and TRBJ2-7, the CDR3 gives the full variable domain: GAGVSQSPSNKVTEKGKDVELRCDPISGHTALYWYRQSLGQGLEFLIYFQGNSAPDKSGLPSDRFSAERTGGSVSTLTIQRTQQEDSAVYLCASSLAGGGFSSYEQYFGPGTRLTVT.

CDR3 sequence: CASTRDSTYNEQFF. The CDR3, as DNA: TGTGCCAGCACCCGGGACAGTACATACAATGAGCAGTTCTTC. This sequence joins TRBV6-5 and TRBJ2-1; 7 positions match TRBD1. The CDR3 spans 14 residues. J lost 4 bases, V lost 7 bases, and 7 bases had no gene match. In germline, CDR1 is MNHEY, CDR2 SVGAGI.

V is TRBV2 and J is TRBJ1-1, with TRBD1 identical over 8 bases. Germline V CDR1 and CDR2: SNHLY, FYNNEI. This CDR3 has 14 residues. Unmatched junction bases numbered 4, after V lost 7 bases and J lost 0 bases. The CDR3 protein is CASNNRGMNTEAFF. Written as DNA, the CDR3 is TGTGCCAGCAACAACAGGGGGATGAACACTGAAGCTTTCTTT.

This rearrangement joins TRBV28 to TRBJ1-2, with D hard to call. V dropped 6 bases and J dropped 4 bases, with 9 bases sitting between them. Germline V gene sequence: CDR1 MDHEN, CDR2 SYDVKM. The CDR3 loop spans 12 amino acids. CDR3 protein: CASSVYSYGYTF. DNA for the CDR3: TGTGCCAGCAGCGTCTACAGCTATGGCTACACCTTC.

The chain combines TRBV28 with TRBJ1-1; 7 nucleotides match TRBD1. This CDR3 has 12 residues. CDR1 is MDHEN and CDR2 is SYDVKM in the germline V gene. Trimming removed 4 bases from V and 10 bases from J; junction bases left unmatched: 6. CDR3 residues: CASSSPNRGAFF. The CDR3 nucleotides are TGTGCCAGCAGTTCCCCCAACAGGGGAGCTTTCTTT.

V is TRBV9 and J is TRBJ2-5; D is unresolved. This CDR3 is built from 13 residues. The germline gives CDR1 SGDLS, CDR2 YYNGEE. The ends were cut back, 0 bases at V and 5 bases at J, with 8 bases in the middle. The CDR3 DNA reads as TGTGCCAGCAGCGTAGGTGGCTTCGAGACCCAGTACTTC. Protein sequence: CASSVGGFETQYF.

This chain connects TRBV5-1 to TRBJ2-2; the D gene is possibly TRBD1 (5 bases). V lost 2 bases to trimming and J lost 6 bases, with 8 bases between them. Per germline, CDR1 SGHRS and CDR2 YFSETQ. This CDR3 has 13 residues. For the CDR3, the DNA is TGCGCCAGCAGCTTACTGGGGCCCGGGGAGCTGTTTTTT. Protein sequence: CASSLLGPGELFF.

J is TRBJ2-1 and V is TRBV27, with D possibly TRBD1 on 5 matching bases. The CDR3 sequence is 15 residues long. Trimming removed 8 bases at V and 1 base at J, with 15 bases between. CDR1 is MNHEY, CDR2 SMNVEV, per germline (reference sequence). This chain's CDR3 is CASSRQGPSYNEQFF. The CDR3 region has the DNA TGTGCCAGCTCAAGGCAGGGCCCTTCCTACAATGAGCAGTTCTTC.